The subject of this entry is one T cell receptor (beta chain). The data were obtained in a study of blood T cell repertoires in COVID-19. TCRdb's copy holds only in-frame clones and misses some; the assay was immunoSEQ multiplex PCR. Seen here are some 270,000 clones, about nine tenths observed once, and the top ten hold 1.7%. Trimming took 5 bases from V and 7 from J, leaving 12 bases between them. The germline CDR1 and CDR2 sequences are SGHAT and FQNNGV. This CDR3 has 12 amino acids. Living in 24 US areas, the participants were between 18 and 89 years of age. Cohort allocation depended upon clinical history that participants reported.

The origin of this receptor is a woman aged 40 to 49 who had recovered from COVID-19. The chain uses TRBV11-2 and TRBJ2-7, with a tentative D call TRBD2 (5 bases). The sample was PBMCs or T cells enriched from blood (not recorded which). The CDR3 protein is CASSPVKREQYF. CDR3 sequence (DNA): TGTGCCAGCAGCCCGGTAAAGCGGGAGCAGTACTTC.